This TCR beta chain was sequenced in a study of cytomegalovirus exposure and HLA in healthy donors. Study-level points and caveats: TCR beta chain V- and J-gene trimming was linked, in a later analysis, to a missense variant in DCLRE1C. The dataset shows that most TCR sequences were rare, while some public TCRs occurred in many donors. Links to common viral pathogens appeared, in a later analysis, for several of the most significant clusters. Later, TCR association rates were found to vary by HLA locus, highest for DRB1 and lowest for HLA-C.

PCR amplification relied on 60 Vbeta primers (plus 13 Jbeta primers). Here immunoSEQ multiplex PCR was the method, and the copy in TCRdb shows in-frame clones only, minus some. The sample shows some 190,000 clones, about 81% of them seen only once. With respect to this clone: Its antigen is still unknown.

This CDR3 region has 15 residues. Per the germline V gene, CDR1 is LNHDA and CDR2 is SQIVND (reference sequence). V lost 4 bases and J lost 5; bases outside the gene matches: 6. V gene TRBV19 combines with J gene TRBJ2-2; 8 bases are shared with TRBD2. This receptor was obtained from a man in his forties or fifties in good health and CMV-seronegative. The material sequenced was PBMCs. The CDR3 sequence is CASSTAGGRTGELFF. The CDR3 nucleotides are TGTGCCAGTAGTACCGCGGGGGGTAGGACCGGGGAGCTGTTTTTT.